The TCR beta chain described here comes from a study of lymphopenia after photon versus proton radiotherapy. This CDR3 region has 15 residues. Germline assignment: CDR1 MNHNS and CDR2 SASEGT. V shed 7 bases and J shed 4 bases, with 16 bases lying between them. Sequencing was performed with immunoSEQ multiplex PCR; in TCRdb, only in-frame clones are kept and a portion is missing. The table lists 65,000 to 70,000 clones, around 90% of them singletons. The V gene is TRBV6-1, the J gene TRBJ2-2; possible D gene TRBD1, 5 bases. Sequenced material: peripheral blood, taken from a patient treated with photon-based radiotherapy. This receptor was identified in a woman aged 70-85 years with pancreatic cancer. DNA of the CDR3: TGTGCCAGCAATATGGCCAGGGTTAGCACCGGGGAGCTGTTTTTT. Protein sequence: CASNMARVSTGELFF.